This T cell receptor (beta chain) was sequenced for a study of blood T cell repertoires in COVID-19. Authors' processing steps: For nucleated cells, counts were estimated from reference gene primer amplification. Method: immunoSEQ multiplex PCR; TCRdb's copy keeps in-frame clones and lacks some. The V and J calls and clone size come from that table; D and trimming were worked out from the DNA. The sample holds a few hundred thousand clones, around 89% seen once. Participant ages covered roughly 18 to 89 years across about 25 US areas. Researchers sorted participants into cohorts using their self-reported clinical history. Germline-derived CDR1 and CDR2 are SGHTA and FQGNSA. This CDR3 has 14 amino acids. V lost 2 bases and J lost 1, with 8 bases in between.

This chain joins TRBV7-2 and TRBJ1-1; D remains unclear. The TCR sequence derives from a woman in her thirties or forties with acute COVID-19. The sample taken for sequencing was PBMCs or T cells enriched from blood (not recorded which). CDR3 residues: CASSLLGGNTEAFF. In DNA, the CDR3 is TGTGCCAGCAGCTTACTTGGCGGGAACACTGAAGCTTTCTTT.